Following are 31 T cell receptor beta chains from one sample sequenced in a study of PD-1 blockade in mismatch repair-deficient tumors. The data were produced by immunoSEQ multiplex PCR, yet TCRdb's version contains in-frame clones alone and is incomplete. Counted here are about 100,000 clones, 70% to 85% occurring once; the ten biggest clones make up roughly 6.2%. The source material was peripheral blood, sampled around 8 months after starting pembrolizumab. These receptor sequences come from an adult with mismatch repair-deficient cancer.

The J gene is TRBJ2-3, the V gene TRBV5-5, with D uncertain. The CDR3 has 16 amino acids. Trimming cost V 0 bases and J 2 bases, with 13 bases left between them. From germline, CDR1 is SGHKS and CDR2 YYEKEE (reference sequence). This CDR3 is CASSLGDMALTDTQYF. The CDR3 nucleotides read TGTGCCAGCAGCTTGGGCGATATGGCCCTCACAGATACGCAGTATTTT.

V and J are TRBV19 and TRBJ2-3; D perhaps matches TRBD2 (6 bases). The V end lost 7 bases, the J end lost 1 base, and 15 bases lay between the germline ends. CDR3 size: 15 residues. Germline CDR1 is LNHDA and CDR2 is SQIVND (reference sequence). The CDR3 reads CASKAGTTGTDTQYF. The CDR3 DNA sequence: TGTGCCAGTAAAGCGGGTACTACGGGCACAGATACGCAGTATTTT.

V usage is TRBV4-2 and J usage is TRBJ1-2; 8 bases fit TRBD1. The V segment lost 0 bases and the J segment 6 bases; nucleotides outside the gene matches: 3. In germline, CDR1 is LGHNA, CDR2 YNFKEQ. The CDR3 has 14 amino acids. In nucleotides, the CDR3 is TGTGCCAGCAGCCAAGACAGGGGGCTCGATGGCTACACCTTC. It encodes CASSQDRGLDGYTF.

The chain combines TRBV13 with TRBJ2-3; TRBD2 agrees at 8 bases. CDR1 is PRHDT, CDR2 FYEKMQ, per germline (reference sequence). Germline trimming cut 4 bases from V and 4 bases from J; bases unmatched to any gene: 16. The length of the CDR3 is 18 residues. The CDR3 region has the DNA TGTGCCAGCAGCTCCCAACCCCGGAGTAGCGGGATATCAGATACGCAGTATTTT. Protein sequence: CASSSQPRSSGISDTQYF.

This clone was found once. The chain recombines TRBV27 with TRBJ1-3; D is uncertain. V was clipped by 3 bases and J by 6 bases, with 12 bases between them. CDR1 and CDR2 from the germline V gene are MNHEY and SMNVEV (reference sequence). CDR3 length equals 14 residues. The CDR3 bases are TGTGCCAGCAGTTTGCGAGGTACTGAAAACACCATATATTTT. Amino acid sequence: CASSLRGTENTIYF.

This clone was picked up a small number of times. The J gene is TRBJ1-2, the V gene TRBV30; D remains unclear. V was pared by 2 bases and J by 7 bases, with 17 bases between. The CDR3 length is 14 residues. Germline V CDR1 and CDR2: GTSNPN, SVGIG (reference sequence). As DNA, the CDR3 is TGTGCCTGGAGTTTGTCGGCTACCTCCTTTGGCTACACCTTC. This gives the protein CAWSLSATSFGYTF. The variable domain in full, completed from reference TRBV30 and TRBJ1-2, reads SQTIHQWPATLVQPVGSPLSLECTVEGTSNPNLYWYRQAAGRGLQLLFYSVGIGQISSEVPQNLSASRPQDRQFILSSKKLLLSDSGFYLCAWSLSATSFGYTFGSGTRLTVV.

The gene calls are TRBV6-5 and TRBJ1-2; tentatively, D is TRBD1 (6 bases). The CDR3 has 14 residues. Trimming pared 2 bases from V and 2 bases from J, leaving 9 bases between. Germline CDR1 and CDR2: MNHEY and SVGAGI. The CDR3 region is CASSYRTVNYGYTF. The CDR3 nucleotides read TGTGCCAGCAGTTACAGGACAGTAAACTATGGCTACACCTTC.

The chain uses TRBV7-2 and TRBJ1-1, with D tentatively TRBD1 (5 bases). CDR3 length: 14 amino acids. Germline CDR1 reads SGHTA; CDR2 reads FQGNSA. The V end lost 1 base, the J end lost 5 bases, and 11 bases lay between the germline ends. The CDR3 bases are TGTGCCAGCAGCTTAGATCAGGGAAGAACTGAAGCTTTCTTT. It yields the protein CASSLDQGRTEAFF.

V and J are TRBV15 and TRBJ2-7; TRBD2 agrees at 7 bases. The J segment lost 0 bases and the V segment lost 0 bases, leaving 5 bases of the junction unmatched. CDR3 length equals 16 residues. Germline CDR1 is LNHNV and CDR2 is YYDKDF (reference sequence). CDR3 coding DNA: TGTGCCACCAGCAGAGATACAGCGGGATACTCCTACGAGCAGTACTTC. This translates into CATSRDTAGYSYEQYF.

This clone has a single count. The junction shows a germline mismatch at one end, possibly a read error. CDR3 residues: CASSLDGRSQETQYF. The CDR3 DNA is TGTGCTAGCAGCTTAGATGGCAGATCCCAAGAGACCCAGTACTTC. The chain has TRBV7-7 and TRBJ2-5; unclear D gene. CDR1 SSHAT and CDR2 FNYEAQ come from the germline V gene (reference sequence). The CDR3 contains 15 residues.

V is TRBV6-5 and J is TRBJ2-7; no clear D. The V end was cut by 5 bases, the J end by 2 bases, with 7 bases between. The germline V gene encodes CDR1 MNHEY and CDR2 SVGAGI. The CDR3 is 12 amino acids. The CDR3: CASSGRTYEQYF. CDR3 coding DNA: TGTGCCAGCAGTGGCAGGACCTACGAGCAGTACTTC.

This clone was detected only once. The chain recombines TRBV18 with TRBJ2-7, with D possibly TRBD2 on 5 matching bases. The germline V gene has CDR1 KGHSH and CDR2 LQKENI. With 1 base removed from V and 4 bases from J, the gap between germline ends came to 17 bases. The CDR3 sequence is 16 residues long. CDR3 nucleotides: TGTGCCAGCTCACCACTGGCACAGCCTACGGGGTACGAGCAGTACTTC. Protein: CASSPLAQPTGYEQYF.

This chain connects TRBV4-2 to TRBJ2-5; a possible D gene is TRBD1 (6 bases). The J call may not be correct, given that the DNA end is closer to TRBJ2-7. Germline lookup yields CDR1 LGHNA and CDR2 YNFKEQ. The CDR3 sequence is 14 residues long. CDR3 in DNA: TGTGCCAGCGCAGCGTGGGCAGGGGACTACGAGCAGTACTTC. Its protein product is CASAAWAGDYEQYF.

J is TRBJ1-4 and V is TRBV6-1, with D tentatively TRBD1 (6 bases). The ends were cut back, 6 bases at V and 6 bases at J, with 14 bases in the middle. The CDR3 spans 14 residues. Germline V CDR1 and CDR2: MNHNS, SASEGT. The DNA for the CDR3 is TGTGCCAGCAGACTCAGGGGACTGGATGAAAAACTGTTTTTT. This translates into CASRLRGLDEKLFF.

CDR3 amino acids: CASRGTGESGNTIYF. Written as DNA, the CDR3 is TGTGCCAGCAGAGGTACAGGGGAATCTGGAAACACCATATATTTT. The genes are TRBV7-9 and TRBJ1-3; 7 bases match TRBD1. Germline V gives CDR1 SEHNR, CDR2 FQNEAQ (reference sequence). The CDR3 contains 15 residues. V shed 6 bases and J 1 base; nucleotides not matched to a gene: 6.

The V call is TRBV9, the J call TRBJ2-1, with TRBD1 matching 8 bases. CDR3 size: 16 residues. V dropped 5 bases and J dropped 8; count of bases not matched to a gene: 15. CDR1 SGDLS and CDR2 YYNGEE come from the germline V gene. The CDR3 loop is CASRPSDRGLSDEQFF. CDR3 sequence (DNA): TGTGCCAGCAGACCATCTGACAGGGGATTAAGCGATGAGCAGTTCTTC.

The chain uses TRBV5-4 and TRBJ2-7; the D is unclear. This CDR3 contains 14 residues. Germline-derived CDR1 and CDR2 are SGHNT and YYREEE (reference sequence). V was clipped by 1 base and J by 5 bases, with 13 bases between them. CDR3 nucleotide sequence: TGTGCCAGCAGCTTGTCAGCCGGATCGGACGAGCAGTACTTC. This sequence encodes CASSLSAGSDEQYF. The complete variable domain, with remaining parts taken from reference TRBV5-4 and TRBJ2-7, reads ETGVTQSPTHLIKTRGQQVTLRCSSQSGHNTVSWYQQALGQGPQFIFQYYREEENGRGNFPPRFSGLQFPNYSSELNVNALELDDSALYLCASSLSAGSDEQYFGPGTRLTVT.

The chain links TRBV4-3 to TRBJ2-1; possible D gene TRBD1, 6 bases. Looked up from germline, CDR1 is LGHNA and CDR2 is YSLEER. This CDR3 region has 13 residues. Trimming left V 4 bases short and J 6 bases short, with 10 bases between. For the CDR3, the DNA is TGCGCCAGCAGCCTTTTCAGGGGCAATGAGCAGTTCTTC. Residues: CASSLFRGNEQFF.

The genes are TRBV6-5 and TRBJ2-7; D call uncertain. CDR3 size: 15 residues. Germline CDR1 and CDR2: MNHEY and SVGAGI. V was clipped by 2 bases and J by 7 bases, with 18 bases between them. In nucleotides, the CDR3 is TGTGCCAGCAGTTACACCCCGCGGCGGCCGGCTGAGCAGTACTTC. As protein: CASSYTPRRPAEQYF.

The chain uses TRBV18 and TRBJ2-7, with 7 bases fitting TRBD2. Per germline, CDR1 KGHSH and CDR2 LQKENI. The CDR3 is 13 amino acids. The V segment lost 5 bases and the J segment 5 bases; nucleotides outside the gene matches: 6. The CDR3 bases are TGTGCCAGCTCATCTACTAGCGTCGACGAGCAGTACTTC. Translation: CASSSTSVDEQYF. The whole variable domain, remainder taken from reference TRBV18 and TRBJ2-7, is NAGVMQNPRHLVRRRGQEARLRCSPMKGHSHVYWYRQLPEEGLKFMVYLQKENIIDESGMPKERFSAEFPKEGPSILRIQQVVRGDSAAYFCASSSTSVDEQYFGPGTRLTVT.

The genes are TRBV5-1 and TRBJ2-3; 7 bases are shared with TRBD1. Germline CDR1 and CDR2: SGHRS and YFSETQ. CDR3 length: 13 amino acids. With V trimmed by 3 bases and J by 3 bases, 1 base remained unmatched. CDR3 residues: CASSSQGTDTQYF. The CDR3, as DNA: TGCGCCAGCAGCTCACAGGGGACAGATACGCAGTATTTT.

This sequence joins TRBV9 and TRBJ1-1; perhaps TRBD1 as D (5 bases). V was pared by 4 bases and J by 1 base, with 11 bases between. In germline, CDR1 is SGDLS, CDR2 YYNGEE. The CDR3 loop spans 14 amino acids. The CDR3 sequence: CASSQGRWNTEAFF. As DNA, the CDR3 is TGTGCCAGCAGCCAGGGACGGTGGAACACTGAAGCTTTCTTT.

The V and J genes are TRBV4-1 and TRBJ1-5; D may be TRBD1 (5 bases). Trimming cost V 4 bases and J 7 bases, with 20 bases left between them. The CDR3 runs to 16 residues. The V gene's germline CDR1 is MGHRA and CDR2 YSYEKL. Written as DNA, the CDR3 is TGCGCCAGCAGCCGCGGGGGTATGGGAGGAGAACAGCCCCAGCATTTT. It codes for CASSRGGMGGEQPQHF.

J is TRBJ2-7 and V is TRBV19; 11 bases are shared with TRBD1. V lost 4 bases to trimming and J lost 0 bases; unmatched junction nucleotides: 11. The CDR3 is 18 residues long. From germline, CDR1 is LNHDA and CDR2 SQIVND (reference sequence). CDR3 nucleotide sequence: TGTGCCAGTAGTACCTCCGGGACAGGGGGTCCCGGCTCCTACGAGCAGTACTTC. Amino acids: CASSTSGTGGPGSYEQYF.

The rearrangement uses TRBV29-1 and TRBJ2-7; 7 positions agree with TRBD2. CDR1 is SQVTM and CDR2 is ANQGSEA in the germline V gene. The V and J ends lost 4 bases and 5 bases, in that order; junction bases with no gene match: 8. The CDR3 sequence is 13 residues long. CDR3 in amino acids: CSVVWGGSHEQYF. The CDR3 DNA is TGCAGCGTTGTATGGGGCGGGAGCCACGAGCAGTACTTC.

The chain uses TRBV7-8 and TRBJ2-2; D may correspond to TRBD1 or TRBD2 (5 bases each). The germline V and J ends were trimmed by 5 bases and 4 bases, with 14 bases remaining between them. The CDR3 sequence is 15 residues long. Germline assignment: CDR1 SGHVS and CDR2 FQNEAQ. CDR3 sequence: CASSVGSGGTGELFF. For the CDR3, the DNA is TGTGCCAGCAGCGTAGGGTCTGGGGGCACCGGGGAGCTGTTTTTT.

The chain employs TRBV6-6 and TRBJ2-3, with D perhaps TRBD1 (6 bases). V dropped 7 bases and J dropped 1 base, with 12 bases sitting between them. This CDR3 comprises 14 residues. Germline V CDR1 and CDR2: MNHNY, SVGAGI (reference sequence). Written as DNA, the CDR3 is TGTGCCAGCAATGAACAGGGAGGCACAGATACGCAGTATTTT. The encoded protein is CASNEQGGTDTQYF.

Only a few counts were recorded for this clone. This chain joins TRBV19 and TRBJ1-2; 7 nucleotides match TRBD1. With 6 bases clipped from V and 4 bases from J, the junction kept 8 bases outside the gene matches. This CDR3 is 14 amino acids long. Per germline, CDR1 LNHDA and CDR2 SQIVND (reference sequence). The CDR3 bases are TGTGCCAGTAGACCCGGGGACAGTCCCTATGGCTACACCTTC. Translating it yields CASRPGDSPYGYTF.

This chain uses TRBV29-1 with TRBJ2-1; TRBD1 agrees at 9 bases. The germline CDR1 and CDR2 sequences are SQVTM and ANQGSEA. Germline trimming cut 6 bases from V and 8 bases from J; bases unmatched to any gene: 5. The CDR3 length is 12 residues. CDR3 sequence reads: CSVGTGWDEQFF. The CDR3 DNA reads as TGCAGCGTAGGGACAGGGTGGGATGAGCAGTTCTTC.

The table lists this clone with a few counts. The CDR3 DNA reads as TGTGCCAGTACGCTCGCAGCTCTGGCCACTGAAGCTTTCTTT. Protein: CASTLAALATEAFF. The chain employs TRBV2 and TRBJ1-1; D is undetermined. The CDR3 runs to 14 residues. The germline V gene encodes CDR1 SNHLY and CDR2 FYNNEI. Trimming left V 9 bases short and J 4 bases short, with 18 bases between.

The rearrangement joins TRBV30 to TRBJ1-1; D is ambiguous. Looked up from germline, CDR1 is GTSNPN and CDR2 is SVGIG (reference sequence). This CDR3 contains 13 residues. The V end lost 6 bases, the J end lost 1 base, and 12 bases lay between the germline ends. Here the CDR3 reads CACRLGENTEAFF. CDR3 DNA sequence: TGTGCCTGTCGCTTGGGCGAGAACACTGAAGCTTTCTTT.